This T cell receptor (beta chain) was identified during a study of cytomegalovirus exposure and HLA in healthy donors. Here immunoSEQ multiplex PCR was the method, and the copy in TCRdb shows in-frame clones only, minus some. Of over 250,000 clones listed, approximately 86% were seen once; the top ten hold approximately 1%. The CDR3 spans 18 residues. With 5 bases removed from V and 0 bases from J, the gap between germline ends came to 19 bases. Germline loops: CDR1 SEHNR, CDR2 FQNEAQ (reference sequence). The rearrangement uses TRBV7-9 and TRBJ1-4; D gene ambiguous. This clonotype originated in a young woman in good health and CMV-seronegative. Sequencing was carried out using PBMCs. The CDR3 nucleotides are TGTGCCAGCAGCGCGCTACGACTCCGTTCTGCAACTAATGAAAAACTGTTTTTT. This encodes CASSALRLRSATNEKLFF.